Shown below are 14 T cell receptor beta chains from a single sample sequenced in a study of identical twins. TCRdb passed the 5' RACE reads through MiXCR, listing each CDR3 protein once. The sample holds hundreds of thousands of distinct CDR3 sequences, over 9% seen once. These data were likewise used in another study, on yellow fever vaccine responses in identical twins.

Material for sequencing was PBMCs. These receptors all come from a woman between 18 and 30 years old in good health.

On this clonotype: A junction boundary mismatches the germline segment, possibly from a read error. This rearrangement joins TRBV15 to TRBJ2-5; 10 bases map to TRBD2. Germline V gene data show CDR1 as LNHNV and CDR2 as YYDKDF (reference sequence). This CDR3 has 17 amino acids. CDR3 residues: CATSRDLAGGYQETQYF. CDR3 bases: TGTGCCACCAGCAGAGACTTAGCGGGGGGCTACCAGGAGACCCAGTACTTC.

This rearrangement joins TRBV27 to TRBJ2-3, with TRBD2 matching 9 bases. Germline V gene sequence: CDR1 MNHEY, CDR2 SMNVEV (reference sequence). After removal of 3 bases from V and 6 bases from J, the junction contained 13 bases not matched to a gene. CDR3 size: 17 residues. The CDR3 here is CASSFTASGILGDTQYF. DNA of the CDR3: TGTGCCAGCAGTTTTACGGCTAGCGGGATTTTGGGGGATACGCAGTATTTT.

This clonotype was seen only a few times. The CDR3 DNA sequence: TGTGCCAGCACCCAGCAGGGGTTTCCTGAAGCTTTCTTT. It is translated as CASTQQGFPEAFF. The V call is TRBV2, the J call TRBJ1-1; D might be TRBD1 (6 bases). CDR1 is SNHLY, CDR2 FYNNEI, per germline. The ends were cut back, 7 bases at V and 6 bases at J, with 15 bases in the middle. The CDR3 is made up of 13 amino acids. Using reference TRBV2 and TRBJ1-1 for the parts outside the CDR3, the full variable domain is EPEVTQTPSHQVTQMGQEVILRCVPISNHLYFYWYRQILGQKVEFLVSFYNNEISEKSEIFDDQFSVERPDGSNFTLKIRSTKLEDSAMYFCASTQQGFPEAFFGQGTRLTVV.

This clonotype was detected ten times or more. The chain has TRBV3-1 and TRBJ2-1, with TRBD2 matching over 12 bases. The CDR3 is 13 residues long. Germline V gene lookup returns CDR1 LGHDT and CDR2 YNNKEL (reference sequence). V shed 1 base, J shed 15 bases, and the junction held 4 bases outside the gene matches. CDR3: CASSQGLAGVLFF. CDR3 nucleotides: TGTGCCAGCAGCCAAGGACTAGCGGGAGTGTTGTTCTTC.

The chain employs TRBV28 and TRBJ2-7, with 8 bases lining up with TRBD2. The V gene end was trimmed by 5 bases and the J gene end by 1 base; junction bases not matched to a gene: 4. CDR3 length: 14 residues. The germline gives CDR1 MDHEN, CDR2 SYDVKM. CDR3 sequence (DNA): TGTGCCAGCAGTACTAGCGGTTATTCCTACGAGCAGTACTTC. Translating it yields CASSTSGYSYEQYF.

The CDR3, as DNA: TGTGCCAGCTCACCACCGCGGACAGGGCCCTCAGGGGCCAACGTCCTGACTTTC. Amino acids: CASSPPRTGPSGANVLTF. The chain recombines TRBV18 with TRBJ2-6; 8 bases match TRBD1. The CDR3 has 18 residues. CDR1 and CDR2 (germline): KGHSH, LQKENI. The V gene end was trimmed by 0 bases and the J gene end by 4 bases; junction bases not matched to a gene: 8.

This clonotype appeared a few times. This sequence joins TRBV6-2 or TRBV6-3 and TRBJ2-7; 10 nucleotides agree with TRBD2. Germline V gene lookup returns CDR1 MNHEY and CDR2 SVGEGT. The CDR3 is 16 residues long. V lost 2 bases, J lost 3 bases, and 7 bases stayed unmatched. The CDR3 DNA is TGTGCCAGCAGTTACCCAATAGCGGGAGGCAGCTACGAGCAGTACTTC. Translating it yields CASSYPIAGGSYEQYF.

This clonotype was found a few times. The chain is built from TRBV5-1 and TRBJ1-1; 8 bases align to TRBD1. Germline assignment: CDR1 SGHRS and CDR2 YFSETQ. V lost 6 bases and J lost 1; bases outside the gene matches: 5. The CDR3 has 14 amino acids. The CDR3 region is CASKTGTGNTEAFF. CDR3 DNA sequence: TGCGCCAGCAAAACCGGGACAGGGAACACTGAAGCTTTCTTT.

The chain carries TRBV12-3 or TRBV12-4 and TRBJ2-3; TRBD2 matches at 7 bases. This CDR3 contains 15 residues. V lost 3 bases to trimming and J lost 6 bases; unmatched junction nucleotides: 9. CDR3 in DNA: TGTGCCAGCAGTTTTGGGGGAGGGCCATCGGATACGCAGTATTTT. Protein product: CASSFGGGPSDTQYF.

The chain joins TRBV20-1 to TRBJ2-2; no definite D call. The CDR3 is made up of 15 amino acids. Trimming left V 3 bases short and J 7 bases short, with 18 bases between. CDR1 is DFQATT and CDR2 is SNEGSKA in the germline V gene (reference sequence). CDR3 amino acids: CSASPGPLSGGELFF. CDR3 bases: TGCAGTGCTAGTCCGGGTCCCCTTTCAGGCGGGGAGCTGTTTTTT.

The sample holds many counts of this clonotype. The chain recombines TRBV5-1 with TRBJ2-6; D is ambiguous. CDR1 is SGHRS, CDR2 YFSETQ, per germline. V shed 0 bases and J shed 0 bases, with 4 bases lying between them. The CDR3 covers 15 residues. CDR3 in DNA: TGCGCCAGCAGCTTGGGCCCCTCTGGGGCCAACGTCCTGACTTTC. Amino acid sequence: CASSLGPSGANVLTF.

This clonotype has a count of ten or more. This sequence joins TRBV4-1 and TRBJ2-1; maybe TRBD1 (7 bases). V dropped 4 bases and J dropped 8 bases, with 12 bases sitting between them. The CDR3 has 13 residues. In germline, CDR1 is MGHRA, CDR2 YSYEKL. The CDR3 spells CASSRQGGDEQFF. In nucleotides, the CDR3 is TGCGCCAGCAGCCGCCAGGGGGGCGATGAGCAGTTCTTC.

This clonotype was seen only a few times. The genes are TRBV15 and TRBJ2-3, with a tentative D call TRBD2 (6 bases). There are 15 residues in the CDR3. Germline V lookup: CDR1 LNHNV, CDR2 YYDKDF (reference sequence). The V gene lost 5 bases and the J gene lost 5 bases, with 17 bases spanning the gap. The CDR3 nucleotides are TGTGCCACCAGCTCCTCCCCAAAAGCGGGAGATACGCAGTATTTT. Its protein is CATSSSPKAGDTQYF.

Only a few counts were recorded for this clonotype. The chain couples TRBV9 to TRBJ2-7, with 7 bases matching TRBD1. The CDR3 sequence is 13 residues long. Germline-derived CDR1 and CDR2 are SGDLS and YYNGEE. The V segment lost 4 bases and the J segment 6 bases; nucleotides outside the gene matches: 7. CDR3 nucleotides: TGTGCCAGCAGCAGTCAGGGGGTTGGCGAGCAGTACTTC. This translates into CASSSQGVGEQYF.